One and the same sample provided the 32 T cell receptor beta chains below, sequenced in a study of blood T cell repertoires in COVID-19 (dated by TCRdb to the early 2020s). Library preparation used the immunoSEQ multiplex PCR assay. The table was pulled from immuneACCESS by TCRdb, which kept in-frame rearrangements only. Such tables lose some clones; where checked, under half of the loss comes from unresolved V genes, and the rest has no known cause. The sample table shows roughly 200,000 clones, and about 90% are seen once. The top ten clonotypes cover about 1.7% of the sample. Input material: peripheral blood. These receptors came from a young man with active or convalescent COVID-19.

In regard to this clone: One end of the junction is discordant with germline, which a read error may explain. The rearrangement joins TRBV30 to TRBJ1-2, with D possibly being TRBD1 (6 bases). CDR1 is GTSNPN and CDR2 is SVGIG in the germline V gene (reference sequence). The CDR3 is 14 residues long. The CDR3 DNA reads TGTGCCGGGAGACTACAGGGAGCTAACTATGGCTACACCTTC. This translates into CAGRLQGANYGYTF.

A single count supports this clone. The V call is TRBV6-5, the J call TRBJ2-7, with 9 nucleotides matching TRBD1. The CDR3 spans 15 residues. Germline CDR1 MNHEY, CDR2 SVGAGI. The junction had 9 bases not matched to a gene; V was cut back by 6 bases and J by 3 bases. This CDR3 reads CASSPGTGRYYEQYF. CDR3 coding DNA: TGTGCCAGCAGCCCCGGGACAGGGAGATACTACGAGCAGTACTTC.

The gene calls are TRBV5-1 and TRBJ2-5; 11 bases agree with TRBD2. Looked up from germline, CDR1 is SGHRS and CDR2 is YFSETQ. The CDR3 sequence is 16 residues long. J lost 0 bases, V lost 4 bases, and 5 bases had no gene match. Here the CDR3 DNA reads TGCGCCAGCAGCATACGGACTAGCGGGTACCAAGAGACCCAGTACTTC. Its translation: CASSIRTSGYQETQYF. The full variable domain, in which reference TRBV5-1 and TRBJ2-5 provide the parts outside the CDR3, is KAGVTQTPRYLIKTRGQQVTLSCSPISGHRSVSWYQQTPGQGLQFLFEYFSETQRNKGNFPGRFSGRQFSNSRSEMNVSTLELGDSALYLCASSIRTSGYQETQYFGPGTRLLVL.

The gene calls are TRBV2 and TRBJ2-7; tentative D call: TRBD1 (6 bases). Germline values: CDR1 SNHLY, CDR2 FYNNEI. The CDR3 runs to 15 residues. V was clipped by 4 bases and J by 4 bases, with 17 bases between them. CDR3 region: CASSVSPGAVYEQYF. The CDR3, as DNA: TGTGCCAGCAGTGTCTCCCCAGGGGCCGTGTACGAGCAGTACTTC.

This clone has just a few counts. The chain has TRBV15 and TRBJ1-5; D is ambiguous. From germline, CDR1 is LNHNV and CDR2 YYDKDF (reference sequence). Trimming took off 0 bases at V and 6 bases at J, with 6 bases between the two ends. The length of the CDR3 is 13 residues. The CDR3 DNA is TGTGCCACCAGCAGAGATCTCGGTCAGCCCCAGCATTTT. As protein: CATSRDLGQPQHF.

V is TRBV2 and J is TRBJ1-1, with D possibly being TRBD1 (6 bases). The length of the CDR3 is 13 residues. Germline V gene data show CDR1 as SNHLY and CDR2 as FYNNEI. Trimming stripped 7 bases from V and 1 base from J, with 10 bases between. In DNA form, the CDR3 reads TGTGCCAGCAAGAGGGGGGGGAACACTGAAGCTTTCTTT. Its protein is CASKRGGNTEAFF.

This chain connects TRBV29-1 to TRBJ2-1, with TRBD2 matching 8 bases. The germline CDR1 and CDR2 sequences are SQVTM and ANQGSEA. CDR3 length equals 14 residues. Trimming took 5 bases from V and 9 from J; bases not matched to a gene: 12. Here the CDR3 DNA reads TGCAGCGTTTACGCGGGGGGAGTGGAGGCTGAGCAGTTCTTC. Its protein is CSVYAGGVEAEQFF.

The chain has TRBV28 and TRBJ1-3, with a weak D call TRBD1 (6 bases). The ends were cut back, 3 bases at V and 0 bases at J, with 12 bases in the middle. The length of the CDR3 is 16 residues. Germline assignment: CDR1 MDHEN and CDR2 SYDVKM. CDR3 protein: CASSLRRTASGNTIYF. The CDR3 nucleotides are TGTGCCAGCAGTTTGCGCCGGACAGCCTCTGGAAACACCATATATTTT.

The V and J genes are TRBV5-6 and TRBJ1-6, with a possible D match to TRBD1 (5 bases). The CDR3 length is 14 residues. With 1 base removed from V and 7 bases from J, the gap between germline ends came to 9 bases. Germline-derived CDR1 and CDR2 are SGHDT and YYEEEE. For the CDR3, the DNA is TGTGCCAGCAGCTTGTCAGGGAGGAATTCACCCCTCCACTTT. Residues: CASSLSGRNSPLHF.

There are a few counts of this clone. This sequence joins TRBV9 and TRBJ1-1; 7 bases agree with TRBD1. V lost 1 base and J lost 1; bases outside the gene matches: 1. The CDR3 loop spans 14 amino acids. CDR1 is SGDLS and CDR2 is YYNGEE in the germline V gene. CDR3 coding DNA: TGTGCCAGCAGCGTACAGGGGGGGAACACTGAAGCTTTCTTT. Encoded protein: CASSVQGGNTEAFF.

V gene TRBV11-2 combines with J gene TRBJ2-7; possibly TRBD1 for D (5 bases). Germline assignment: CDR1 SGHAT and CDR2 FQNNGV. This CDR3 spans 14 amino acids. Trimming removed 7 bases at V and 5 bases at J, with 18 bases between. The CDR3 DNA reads TGTGCCAGCACCCCCCTCCCTATGGACAACGAGCAGTACTTC. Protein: CASTPLPMDNEQYF.

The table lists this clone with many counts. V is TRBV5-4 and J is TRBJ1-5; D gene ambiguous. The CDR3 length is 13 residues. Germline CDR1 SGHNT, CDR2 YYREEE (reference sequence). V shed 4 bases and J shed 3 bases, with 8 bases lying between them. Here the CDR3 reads CASSVDYNQPQHF. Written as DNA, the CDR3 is TGTGCCAGCAGCGTGGACTACAATCAGCCCCAGCATTTT.

CDR3 residues: CASSRRGVNTGELFF. Written as DNA, the CDR3 is TGTGCCAGTAGTAGGCGGGGGGTGAACACCGGGGAGCTGTTTTTT. The chain joins TRBV19 to TRBJ2-2, with 8 bases lining up with TRBD2. This CDR3 has 15 residues. CDR1 is LNHDA and CDR2 is SQIVND in the germline V gene (reference sequence). Trimming at V came to 4 bases and at J to 1 base, leaving 2 bases not matched to a gene. The entire variable domain, with the rest obtained from reference TRBV19 and TRBJ2-2, is as follows: DGGITQSPKYLFRKEGQNVTLSCEQNLNHDAMYWYRQDPGQGLRLIYYSQIVNDFQKGDIAEGYSVSREKKESFPLTVTSAQKNPTAFYLCASSRRGVNTGELFFGEGSRLTVL.

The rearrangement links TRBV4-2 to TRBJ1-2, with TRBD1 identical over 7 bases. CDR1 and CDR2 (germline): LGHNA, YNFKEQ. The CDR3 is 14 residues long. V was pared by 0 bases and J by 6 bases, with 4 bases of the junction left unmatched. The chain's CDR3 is CASSQDQTGDGYTF. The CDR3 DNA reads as TGTGCCAGCAGCCAAGATCAAACAGGGGATGGCTACACCTTC.

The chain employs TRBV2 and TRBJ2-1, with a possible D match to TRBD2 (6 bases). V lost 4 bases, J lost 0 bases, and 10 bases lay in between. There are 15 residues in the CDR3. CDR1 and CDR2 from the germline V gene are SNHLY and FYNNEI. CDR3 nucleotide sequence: TGTGCCAGCAGTGGGGCGGGGAACTCCTACAATGAGCAGTTCTTC. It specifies CASSGAGNSYNEQFF. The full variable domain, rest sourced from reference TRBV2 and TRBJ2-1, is EPEVTQTPSHQVTQMGQEVILRCVPISNHLYFYWYRQILGQKVEFLVSFYNNEISEKSEIFDDQFSVERPDGSNFTLKIRSTKLEDSAMYFCASSGAGNSYNEQFFGPGTRLTVL.

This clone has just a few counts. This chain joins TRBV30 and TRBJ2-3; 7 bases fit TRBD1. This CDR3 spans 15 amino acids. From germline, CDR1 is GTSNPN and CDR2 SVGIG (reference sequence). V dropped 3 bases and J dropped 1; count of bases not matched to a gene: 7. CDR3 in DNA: TGTGCCTGGAGATTAGGGGGCGGAGGCACAGATACGCAGTATTTT. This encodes CAWRLGGGGTDTQYF.

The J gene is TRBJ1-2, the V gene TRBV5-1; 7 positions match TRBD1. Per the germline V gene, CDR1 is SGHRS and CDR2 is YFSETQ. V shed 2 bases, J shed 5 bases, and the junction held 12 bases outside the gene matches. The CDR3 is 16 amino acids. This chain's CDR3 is CASSFQGGDSAYGYTF. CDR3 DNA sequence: TGCGCCAGCAGCTTTCAAGGGGGCGATTCCGCATATGGCTACACCTTC.

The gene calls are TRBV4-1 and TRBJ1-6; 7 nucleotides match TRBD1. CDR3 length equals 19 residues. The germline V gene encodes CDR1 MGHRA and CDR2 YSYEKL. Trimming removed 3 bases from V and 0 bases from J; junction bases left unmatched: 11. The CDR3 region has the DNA TGCGCCAGCAGCCAGGACCCGGGACAGTCTATCTCCTATAATTCACCCCTCCACTTT. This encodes CASSQDPGQSISYNSPLHF.

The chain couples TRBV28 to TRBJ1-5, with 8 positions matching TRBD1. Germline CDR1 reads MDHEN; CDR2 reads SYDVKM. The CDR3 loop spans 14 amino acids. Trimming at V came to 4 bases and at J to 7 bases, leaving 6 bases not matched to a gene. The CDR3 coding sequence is TGTGCCAGCAGTTCGACAGGGGAATGGCAGCCCCAGCATTTT. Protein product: CASSSTGEWQPQHF.

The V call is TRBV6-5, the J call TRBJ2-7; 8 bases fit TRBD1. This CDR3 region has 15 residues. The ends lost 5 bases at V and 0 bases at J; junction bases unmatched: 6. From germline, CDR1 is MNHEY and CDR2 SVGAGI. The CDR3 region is CASSRPGQVSYEQYF. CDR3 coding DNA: TGTGCCAGCAGTCGACCGGGACAGGTCTCCTACGAGCAGTACTTC.

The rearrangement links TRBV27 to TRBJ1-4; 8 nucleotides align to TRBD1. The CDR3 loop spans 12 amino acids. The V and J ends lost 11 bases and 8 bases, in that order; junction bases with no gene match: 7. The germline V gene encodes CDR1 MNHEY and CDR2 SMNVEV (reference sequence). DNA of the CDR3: TGTGCCTGTGACAGGGGTGGAGAAAAACTGTTTTTT. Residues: CACDRGGEKLFF.

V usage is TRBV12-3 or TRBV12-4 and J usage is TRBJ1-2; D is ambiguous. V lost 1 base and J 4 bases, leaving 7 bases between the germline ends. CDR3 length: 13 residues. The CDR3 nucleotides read TGTGCCAGCAGTTTAGTGGGCAGCTATGGCTACACCTTC. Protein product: CASSLVGSYGYTF.

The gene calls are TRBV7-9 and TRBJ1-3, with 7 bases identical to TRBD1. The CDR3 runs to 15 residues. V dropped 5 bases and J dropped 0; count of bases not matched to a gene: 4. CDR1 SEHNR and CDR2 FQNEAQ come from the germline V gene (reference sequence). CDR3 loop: CASSLGQYSGNTIYF. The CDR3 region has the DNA TGTGCCAGCAGCCTGGGACAGTACTCTGGAAACACCATATATTTT.

The CDR3 DNA is TGTGCCAGCAGCCTCAGCGGACAGGCGCCTGGAAACACCATATATTTT. Protein sequence: CASSLSGQAPGNTIYF. The chain employs TRBV7-9 and TRBJ1-3, with TRBD1 matching 7 bases. The V gene end was trimmed by 5 bases and the J gene end by 2 bases; junction bases not matched to a gene: 9. Germline CDR1 SEHNR, CDR2 FQNEAQ (reference sequence). This CDR3 is built from 16 residues.

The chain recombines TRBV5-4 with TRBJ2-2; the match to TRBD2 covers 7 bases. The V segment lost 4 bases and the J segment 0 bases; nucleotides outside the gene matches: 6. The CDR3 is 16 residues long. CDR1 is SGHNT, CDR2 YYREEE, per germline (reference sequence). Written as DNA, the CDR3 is TGTGCCAGCAGCCCCAGCGGGATAACGAACACCGGGGAGCTGTTTTTT. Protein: CASSPSGITNTGELFF.

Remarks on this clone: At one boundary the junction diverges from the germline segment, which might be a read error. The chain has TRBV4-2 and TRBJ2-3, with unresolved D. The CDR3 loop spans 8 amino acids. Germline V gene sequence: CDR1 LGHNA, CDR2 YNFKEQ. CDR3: CASSIFLF. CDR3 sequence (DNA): TGTGCCAGCAGTATCTTTCTTTTT.

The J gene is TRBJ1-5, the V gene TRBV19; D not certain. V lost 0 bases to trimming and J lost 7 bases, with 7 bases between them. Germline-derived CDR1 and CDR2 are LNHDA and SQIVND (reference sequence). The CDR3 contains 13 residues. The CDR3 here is CASSIDSRQPQHF. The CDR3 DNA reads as TGTGCCAGTAGTATAGATTCCAGGCAGCCCCAGCATTTT.

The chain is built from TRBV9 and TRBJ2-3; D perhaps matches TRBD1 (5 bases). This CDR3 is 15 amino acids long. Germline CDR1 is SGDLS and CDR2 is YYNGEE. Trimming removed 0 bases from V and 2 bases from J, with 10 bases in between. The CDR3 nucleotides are TGTGCCAGCAGCGTAGGACAGCTGCACACAGATACGCAGTATTTT. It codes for CASSVGQLHTDTQYF.

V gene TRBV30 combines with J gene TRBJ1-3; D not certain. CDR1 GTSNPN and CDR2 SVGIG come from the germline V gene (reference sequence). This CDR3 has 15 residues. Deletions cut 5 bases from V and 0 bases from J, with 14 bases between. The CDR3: CAWGPGEFSGNTIYF. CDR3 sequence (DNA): TGTGCCTGGGGCCCCGGAGAGTTCTCTGGAAACACCATATATTTT.

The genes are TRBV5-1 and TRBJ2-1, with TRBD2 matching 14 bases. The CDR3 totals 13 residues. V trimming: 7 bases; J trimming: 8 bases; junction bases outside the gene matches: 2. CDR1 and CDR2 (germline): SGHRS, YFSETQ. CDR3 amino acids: CASGLAGGYEQFF. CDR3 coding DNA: TGCGCCAGCGGACTAGCGGGAGGCTATGAGCAGTTCTTC.

CDR3 coding DNA: TGTGCCAGCAGCCAGTTCCGAGGCCTGAGCTCCTACAATGAGCAGTTCTTC. Its protein is CASSQFRGLSSYNEQFF. The V call is TRBV14, the J call TRBJ2-1; D is uncertain. Germline values: CDR1 SGHDN, CDR2 FVKESK. The CDR3 loop spans 17 amino acids. Trimming took 3 bases from V and 0 from J, leaving 15 bases between them.

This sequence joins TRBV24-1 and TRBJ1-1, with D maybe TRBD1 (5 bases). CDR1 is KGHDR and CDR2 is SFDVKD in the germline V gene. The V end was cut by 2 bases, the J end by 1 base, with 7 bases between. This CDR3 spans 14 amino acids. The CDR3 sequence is CATSDSRENTEAFF. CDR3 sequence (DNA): TGTGCCACCAGTGATTCCAGGGAGAACACTGAAGCTTTCTTT.